The rows below give T cell receptor beta chains drawn from one sample of a study of cytomegalovirus exposure and HLA in healthy donors. Libraries were prepared by immunoSEQ multiplex PCR; TCRdb keeps only in-frame clonotypes and omits some of them. The sample records about 130,000 clones, roughly nine tenths being singletons. Specimen: PBMCs. The receptors shown here come from a woman between 18 and 30 years old in good health and CMV-seronegative. The CDR3 runs from the conserved cysteine through the conserved F or W.

>TRBV14
CASSQEGVSGMRDEQFF
>TRBV27
CASSLSFTGSGHEQFF
>TRBV6-5
CASMEKGGDGYTF
>TRBV6-6
CASSTGTGSEKLFF
>TRBV28
CASSGPRLANYGYTF
>TRBV28
CASIPGWVGSEAFF
>TRBV7-6
CASSLGSGWYQETQYF
>TRBV7-9
CASSHFRTSNETQYF
>TRBV11-2
CASSPLSGISTDTQYF
>TRBV28
CASSFQAGNTIYF
>TRBV28
CASILGQGNYGYTF
>TRBV28
CASSAPQGTNYGYTF
>TRBV6-5
CASSLLGGGEQYF
>TRBV6-6
CASSSQGIGPNQPQHF
>TRBV28
CASSLIQSSYNEQFF
>TRBV9
CASSVGGHNQPQHF
>TRBV13
CASSPQGDEQYF
>TRBV15
CATSSIAGVRVEQFF
>TRBV9
CASSTAPGLAYNEQFF
>TRBV7-2
CASQFYTGELFF
>TRBV30
CAWSPGLAGGDEQFF
>TRBV5-1
CASSQGLEVAADTDTQYF
>TRBV27
CASSLRIGAYEQYF
>TRBV27
CASSLSSGSHYEQYF
>TRBV5-8
CASSLQAGYTF
>TRBV30
CACPHGASGLDEQFF
>TRBV4-3
CASSLNRGIGELFF
>TRBV6-4
CASSDSMAGGPVDTQYF
>TRBV6-5
CASSFGTPSSPLHF
>TRBV30
CACPTGGWEEKLFF
>TRBV4-3
CASSQWTGIPGELFF
>TRBV6-1
CASSELGRGNLQPQHF
>TRBV5-6
CASSLRRGGSTDTQYF
>TRBV11-2
CASRMTSQGNTGELFF
>TRBV4-1
CASRPLDVTAFEAFF
>TRBV6-5
CASSSGGVGGRELFF
>TRBV28
CAAVGGYYGYTF
>TRBV10-3
CAISEQGPQETQYF
>TRBV4-2
CASSQDPVGQGAGHREQYF
>TRBV15
CATGGTSGYTGELFF
>TRBV9
CASSVETGRYSGNTIYF
>TRBV28
CASSPPGTALTEAFF
>TRBV2
CAMTGEGNYGYTF
>TRBV28
CASSILATDTQYF
>TRBV5-1
CASSAGQGDQPQHF
>TRBV1
CTSTRPPSVTDTQYF
>TRBV10-3
CAIHRGGYNEQFF
>TRBV28
CASSPLPGAGANVLTF
>TRBV6-5
CASSYGSVRETQYF
>TRBV6-5
CASSSGLKRNEQFF
>TRBV9
CASSARGDLNYEQYF
>TRBV6-1
CASSERGGSTDTQYF
>TRBV13
CASSFRGSGRGNDQPQHF
>TRBV6-5
CASCAVGAAYEQYF
>TRBV21-1
CASSKAGWVQQPQHF